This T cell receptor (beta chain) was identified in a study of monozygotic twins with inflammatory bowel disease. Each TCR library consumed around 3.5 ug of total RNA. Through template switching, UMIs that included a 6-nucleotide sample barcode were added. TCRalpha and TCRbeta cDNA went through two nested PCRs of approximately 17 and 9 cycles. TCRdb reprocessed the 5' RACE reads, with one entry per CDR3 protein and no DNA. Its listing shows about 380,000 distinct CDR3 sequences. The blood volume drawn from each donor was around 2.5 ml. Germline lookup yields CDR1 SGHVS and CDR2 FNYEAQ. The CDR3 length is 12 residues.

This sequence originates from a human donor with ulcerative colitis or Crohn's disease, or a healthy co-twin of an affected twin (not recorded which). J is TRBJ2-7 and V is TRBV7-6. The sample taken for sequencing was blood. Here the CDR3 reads CASSLFGYEQYF.